This T cell receptor (beta chain) was recorded in a study of blood T cell repertoires in COVID-19. The germline V gene encodes CDR1 SEHNR and CDR2 FQNEAQ (reference sequence). Germline trimming cut 3 bases from V and 0 bases from J; bases unmatched to any gene: 10. This CDR3 has 17 residues. The authors' processing: Amplified reference gene primers provided the basis for estimating nucleated cell counts. Sequencing was performed with immunoSEQ multiplex PCR; in TCRdb, only in-frame clones are kept and a portion is missing. V, J and clone size are taken as reported in that table, and D and trimming were inferred from the DNA itself. The table lists about 290,000 clones, approximately 89% of them singletons, with 11% in the top ten.

The sequenced sample was peripheral blood. The TCR comes from a young woman with COVID-19, enrolled during active disease. The J gene is TRBJ1-2, the V gene TRBV7-9; 7 positions match TRBD1. The CDR3 spells CASSFGATGVSNYGYTF. The CDR3 DNA reads TGTGCCAGCAGCTTTGGGGCAACAGGGGTTTCTAACTATGGCTACACCTTC.